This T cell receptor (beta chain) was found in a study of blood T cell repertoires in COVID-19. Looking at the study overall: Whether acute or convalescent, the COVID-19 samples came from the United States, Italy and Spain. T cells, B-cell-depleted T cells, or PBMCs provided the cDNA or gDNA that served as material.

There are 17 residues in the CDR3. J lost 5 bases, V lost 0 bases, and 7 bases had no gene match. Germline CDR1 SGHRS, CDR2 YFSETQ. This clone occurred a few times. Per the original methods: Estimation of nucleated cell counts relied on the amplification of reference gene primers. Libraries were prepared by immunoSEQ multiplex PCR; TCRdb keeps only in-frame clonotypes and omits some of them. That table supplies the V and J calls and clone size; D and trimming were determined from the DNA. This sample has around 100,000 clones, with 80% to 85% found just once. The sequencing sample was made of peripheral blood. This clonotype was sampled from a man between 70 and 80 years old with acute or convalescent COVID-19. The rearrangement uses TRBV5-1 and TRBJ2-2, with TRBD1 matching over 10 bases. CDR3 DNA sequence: TGCGCCAGCAGCTTGGGCCAGACAGGGGGCAGAACCGGGGAGCTGTTTTTT. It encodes CASSLGQTGGRTGELFF.